These 8 T cell receptor beta chains were sequenced from one sample in a study of T cell changes during pregnancy in multiple sclerosis (dated by TCRdb to 2018 to 2020). Preparation of the library involved the immunoSEQ multiplex PCR assay. Imported from immuneACCESS, the table was reduced by TCRdb to in-frame sequences with V and J called. These copies leave out some clones; in studies compared against another copy, an unresolved V gene accounts for under half, and the cause of the remainder is not known. The table for this sample lists under 95,000 clones; approximately 95% of them were counted only once. About 1% of the sample lies in the top ten. This specimen was peripheral blood, taken in the second trimester of pregnancy. The receptors come from a female donor in good health, enrolled as a control in a pregnancy study.

This clone was seen just once. The V and J genes are TRBV27 and TRBJ2-3; 11 nucleotides align to TRBD2. V shed 6 bases and J 3 bases; nucleotides not matched to a gene: 5. The V gene's germline CDR1 is MNHEY and CDR2 SMNVEV (reference sequence). This CDR3 has 15 residues. CDR3 protein: CASRLLAGVTDTQYF. CDR3 DNA sequence: TGTGCCAGCAGATTACTAGCGGGAGTGACAGATACGCAGTATTTT.

This chain joins TRBV4-1 and TRBJ2-3, with 9 bases aligning to TRBD2. The CDR3 loop spans 17 amino acids. Germline CDR1 and CDR2: MGHRA and YSYEKL. Germline trimming cut 0 bases from V and 1 base from J; bases unmatched to any gene: 5. The CDR3 region has the DNA TGCGCCAGCAGCCAAGATGGGAGGACTAGCGGCACAGATACGCAGTATTTT. Translation gives CASSQDGRTSGTDTQYF.

The V and J genes are TRBV6-5 and TRBJ2-7, with 7 bases lining up with TRBD1. Trimming took 2 bases from V and 4 from J; bases not matched to a gene: 5. The germline CDR1 and CDR2 sequences are MNHEY and SVGAGI. The CDR3 is made up of 14 amino acids. CDR3 nucleotide sequence: TGTGCCAGCAGTTACGGCAGGGGGACGTACGAGCAGTACTTC. This translates into CASSYGRGTYEQYF.

The chain links TRBV6-1 to TRBJ2-7; 11 nucleotides agree with TRBD1. There are 14 residues in the CDR3. CDR1 is MNHNS, CDR2 SASEGT, per germline. J gave up 5 bases and V 5 bases, and 5 bases lay outside the gene matches. The CDR3 nucleotides are TGTGCCAGCAGTCAAGGGACAGGGGGGGACGAGCAGTACTTC. This translates into CASSQGTGGDEQYF.

The gene calls are TRBV19 and TRBJ1-4, with a possible D match to TRBD1 (6 bases). CDR3 size: 15 residues. V lost 4 bases and J 10 bases, leaving 19 bases between the germline ends. Germline CDR1 reads LNHDA; CDR2 reads SQIVND (reference sequence). The CDR3 sequence is CASSNNRESYTKLFF. DNA for the CDR3: TGTGCCAGTAGTAATAACAGGGAAAGCTACACAAAACTGTTTTTT.

The CDR3 loop reads CASSPSGTGTDTQYF. CDR3 coding DNA: TGTGCCAGCAGTCCGAGCGGGACTGGCACAGATACGCAGTATTTT. The V and J genes are TRBV25-1 and TRBJ2-3; the match to TRBD2 covers 7 bases. The CDR3 runs to 15 residues. Germline-derived CDR1 and CDR2 are MGHDK and SYGVNS. Losses at the gene ends were 5 bases for V and 1 base for J; bases not matched to a gene: 6. Variable domain in full (rest from reference TRBV25-1 and TRBJ2-3): EADIYQTPRYLVIGTGKKITLECSQTMGHDKMYWYQQDPGMELHLIHYSYGVNSTEKGDLSSESTVSRIRTEHFPLTLESARPSHTSQYLCASSPSGTGTDTQYFGPGTRLTVL.

The J gene is TRBJ2-2, the V gene TRBV7-2; the D is unclear. Per germline, CDR1 SGHTA and CDR2 FQGNSA. The V end lost 3 bases, the J end lost 3 bases, and 8 bases lay between the germline ends. The CDR3 length is 14 residues. This CDR3 reads CASSLGVDTGELFF. CDR3 coding DNA: TGTGCCAGCAGCTTGGGCGTTGACACCGGGGAGCTGTTTTTT.

The rearrangement links TRBV27 to TRBJ2-5; 10 nucleotides match TRBD2. This CDR3 contains 14 residues. V trimming: 4 bases; J trimming: 4 bases; junction bases outside the gene matches: 3. In germline, CDR1 is MNHEY, CDR2 SMNVEV (reference sequence). The CDR3 sequence: CASSWTSGGETQYF. As DNA, the CDR3 is TGTGCCAGCAGTTGGACTAGCGGCGGAGAGACCCAGTACTTC.